This T cell receptor (beta chain) originates from a study of vaccination and CD4 T cells after COVID-19. Looking at the study overall: Overlapping spike peptides of SARS-CoV-2, HCoV-NL63, HCoV-OC43 and HCoV-229E were used, and cells were stimulated with them. Controls had a CEFX pool, an HIV-1 Nef pool, or no peptide added.

Germline-derived CDR1 and CDR2 are SGHTA and FQGNSA. The CDR3 spans 15 residues. The V end was cut by 1 base, the J end by 5 bases, with 14 bases between. The Oncomine TCR Beta short-read assay sequenced DNA from cultured CD4+ T cells. From cultured CD4+ T cells, genomic DNA was extracted. TCRdb processed the PCR reads anew with MiXCR; each CDR3 protein has one entry. This table holds some 7,000 distinct CDR3 sequences, 35% found once. Specified treatment: roughly ten-day PBMC culture with coronavirus spike peptide pools or control peptides (ViraFEST assay). The unexposed donor provided CD4+ T cells, which were taken before the COVID-19 pandemic (2011-2018). TCR sequencing followed the expansion of antigen-specific T cells with peptide pools in ViraFEST. Notes on this clonotype: What it binds is unknown.

The source is a human donor in good health. Sequencing used CD4+ T cells from blood, cultured in vitro. V is TRBV7-2 and J is TRBJ1-1; no clear D gene. CDR3 DNA sequence: TGTGCCAGCAGCTTAGAGGTAATGGGGATTACTGAAGCTTTCTTT. It translates to CASSLEVMGITEAFF.